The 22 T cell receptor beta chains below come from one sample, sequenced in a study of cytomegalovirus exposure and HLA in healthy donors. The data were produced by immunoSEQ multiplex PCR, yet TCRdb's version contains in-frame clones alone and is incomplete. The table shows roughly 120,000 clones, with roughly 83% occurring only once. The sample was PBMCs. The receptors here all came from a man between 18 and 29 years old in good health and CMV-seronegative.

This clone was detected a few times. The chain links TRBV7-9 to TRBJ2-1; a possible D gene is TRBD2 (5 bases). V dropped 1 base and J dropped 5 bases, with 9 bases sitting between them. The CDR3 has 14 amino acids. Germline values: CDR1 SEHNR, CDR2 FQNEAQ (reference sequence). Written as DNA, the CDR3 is TGTGCCAGCAGCTTAGGGTCCGGGAACAATGAGCAGTTCTTC. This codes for CASSLGSGNNEQFF.

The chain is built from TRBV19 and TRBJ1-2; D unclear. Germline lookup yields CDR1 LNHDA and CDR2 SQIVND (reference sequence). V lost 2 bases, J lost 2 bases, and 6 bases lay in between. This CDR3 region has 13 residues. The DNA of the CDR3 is TGTGCCAGTAGTATACCGGGAAACTATGGCTACACCTTC. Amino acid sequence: CASSIPGNYGYTF. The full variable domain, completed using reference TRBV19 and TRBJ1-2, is DGGITQSPKYLFRKEGQNVTLSCEQNLNHDAMYWYRQDPGQGLRLIYYSQIVNDFQKGDIAEGYSVSREKKESFPLTVTSAQKNPTAFYLCASSIPGNYGYTFGSGTRLTVV.

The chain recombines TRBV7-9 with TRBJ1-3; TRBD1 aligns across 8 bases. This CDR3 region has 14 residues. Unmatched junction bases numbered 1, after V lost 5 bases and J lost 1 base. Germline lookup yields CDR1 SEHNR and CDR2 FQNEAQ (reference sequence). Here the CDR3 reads CASSRTGSGNTIYF. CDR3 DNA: TGTGCCAGCAGCCGGACAGGGTCTGGAAACACCATATATTTT.

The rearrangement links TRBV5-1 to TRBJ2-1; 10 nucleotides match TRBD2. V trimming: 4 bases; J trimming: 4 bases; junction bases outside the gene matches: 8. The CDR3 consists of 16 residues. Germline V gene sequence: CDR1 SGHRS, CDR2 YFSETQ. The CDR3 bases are TGCGCCAGCAGCACCACCAGCGGGGGGGCGTACAATGAGCAGTTCTTC. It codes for CASSTTSGGAYNEQFF.

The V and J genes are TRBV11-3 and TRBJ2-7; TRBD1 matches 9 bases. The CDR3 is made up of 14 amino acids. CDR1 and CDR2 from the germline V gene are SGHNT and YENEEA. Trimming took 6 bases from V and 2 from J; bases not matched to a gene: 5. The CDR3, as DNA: TGTGCCAGCAGTTCCGGGACAGGGCCCTACGAGCAGTACTTC. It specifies CASSSGTGPYEQYF.

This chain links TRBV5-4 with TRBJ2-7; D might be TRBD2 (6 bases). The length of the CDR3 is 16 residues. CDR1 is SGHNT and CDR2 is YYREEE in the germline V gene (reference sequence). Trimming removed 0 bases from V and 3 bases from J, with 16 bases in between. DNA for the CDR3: TGTGCCAGCAGCTTGGGGGGAGGAGGGCGCGGCTACGAGCAGTACTTC. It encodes CASSLGGGGRGYEQYF.

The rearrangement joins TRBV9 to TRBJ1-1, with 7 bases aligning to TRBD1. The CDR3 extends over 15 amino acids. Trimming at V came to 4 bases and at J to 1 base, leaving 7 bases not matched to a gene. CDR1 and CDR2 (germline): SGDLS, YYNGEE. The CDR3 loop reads CASSPKGDRNTEAFF. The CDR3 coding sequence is TGTGCCAGCAGCCCAAAGGGGGACAGGAACACTGAAGCTTTCTTT.

Here the CDR3 reads CASSATPGQGPTGELFF. The CDR3 coding sequence is TGCGCCAGCAGCGCCACACCGGGACAGGGGCCCACCGGGGAGCTGTTTTTT. V and J are TRBV5-1 and TRBJ2-2, with 10 bases fitting TRBD1. This CDR3 has 17 amino acids. V lost 4 bases, J lost 4 bases, and 10 bases stayed unmatched. Germline CDR1 and CDR2: SGHRS and YFSETQ.

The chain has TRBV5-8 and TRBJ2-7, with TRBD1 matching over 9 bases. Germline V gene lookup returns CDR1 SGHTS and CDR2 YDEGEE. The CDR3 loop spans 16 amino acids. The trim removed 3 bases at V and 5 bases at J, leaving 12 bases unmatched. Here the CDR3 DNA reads TGTGCCAGCAGCTCAGGAACGGGACAGGGATTCGACGAGCAGTACTTC. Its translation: CASSSGTGQGFDEQYF.

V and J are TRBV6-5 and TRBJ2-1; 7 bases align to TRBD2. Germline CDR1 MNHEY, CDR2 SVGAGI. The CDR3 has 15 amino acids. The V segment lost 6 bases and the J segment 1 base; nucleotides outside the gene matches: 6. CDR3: CASSGSRESYNEQFF. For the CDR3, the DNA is TGTGCCAGCAGCGGGTCGCGGGAGTCCTACAATGAGCAGTTCTTC.

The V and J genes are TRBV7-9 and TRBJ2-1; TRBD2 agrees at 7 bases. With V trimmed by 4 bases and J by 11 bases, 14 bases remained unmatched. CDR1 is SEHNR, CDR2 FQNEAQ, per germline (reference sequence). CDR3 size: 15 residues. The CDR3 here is CASSWGERGTPQQFF. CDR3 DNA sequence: TGTGCCAGCAGCTGGGGCGAGCGGGGAACCCCCCAGCAGTTCTTC.

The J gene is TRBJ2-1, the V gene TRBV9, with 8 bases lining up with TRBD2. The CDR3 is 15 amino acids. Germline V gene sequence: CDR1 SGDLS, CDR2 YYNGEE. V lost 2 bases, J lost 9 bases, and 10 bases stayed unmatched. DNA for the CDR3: TGTGCCAGCAGCGTCACCAGCGGGAGTGGGGGTGAGCAGTTCTTC. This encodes CASSVTSGSGGEQFF. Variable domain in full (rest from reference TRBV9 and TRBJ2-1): DSGVTQTPKHLITATGQRVTLRCSPRSGDLSVYWYQQSLDQGLQFLIQYYNGEERAKGNILERFSAQQFPDLHSELNLSSLELGDSALYFCASSVTSGSGGEQFFGPGTRLTVL.

The CDR3 coding sequence is TGTGCCAGCAGCCAACGTAGCGGGGGGACCCTTCGTCACACAGATACGCAGTATTTT. Residues: CASSQRSGGTLRHTDTQYF. The V call is TRBV14, the J call TRBJ2-3; TRBD2 matches at 10 bases. The CDR3 covers 19 residues. Germline-derived CDR1 and CDR2 are SGHDN and FVKESK. The ends lost 2 bases at V and 2 bases at J; junction bases unmatched: 13.

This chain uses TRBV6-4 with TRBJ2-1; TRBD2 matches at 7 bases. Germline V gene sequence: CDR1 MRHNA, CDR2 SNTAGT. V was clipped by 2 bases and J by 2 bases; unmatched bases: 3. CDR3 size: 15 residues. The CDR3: CASSDAGAPYNEQFF. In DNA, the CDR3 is TGTGCCAGCAGTGACGCGGGAGCCCCCTACAATGAGCAGTTCTTC.

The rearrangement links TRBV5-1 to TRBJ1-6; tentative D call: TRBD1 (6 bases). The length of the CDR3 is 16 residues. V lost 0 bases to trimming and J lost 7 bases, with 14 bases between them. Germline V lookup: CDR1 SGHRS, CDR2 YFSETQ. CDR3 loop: CASSLALQGANSPLHF. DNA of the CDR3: TGCGCCAGCAGCTTGGCGCTACAGGGAGCCAATTCACCCCTCCACTTT.

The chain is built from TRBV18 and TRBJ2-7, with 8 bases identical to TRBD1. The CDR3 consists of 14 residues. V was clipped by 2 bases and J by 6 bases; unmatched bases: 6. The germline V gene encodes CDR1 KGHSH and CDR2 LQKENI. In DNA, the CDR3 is TGTGCCAGCTCACCAAGGACAGGGTCCGGCGAGCAGTACTTC. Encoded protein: CASSPRTGSGEQYF.

CDR3 amino acids: CATRSSGTGYSYGYTF. As DNA, the CDR3 is TGTGCCACCAGGTCGTCCGGGACAGGGTACAGCTATGGCTACACCTTC. The chain carries TRBV15 and TRBJ1-2; TRBD1 matches 9 bases. V lost 6 bases, J lost 4 bases, and 12 bases stayed unmatched. The CDR3 is 16 amino acids. From germline, CDR1 is LNHNV and CDR2 YYDKDF (reference sequence).

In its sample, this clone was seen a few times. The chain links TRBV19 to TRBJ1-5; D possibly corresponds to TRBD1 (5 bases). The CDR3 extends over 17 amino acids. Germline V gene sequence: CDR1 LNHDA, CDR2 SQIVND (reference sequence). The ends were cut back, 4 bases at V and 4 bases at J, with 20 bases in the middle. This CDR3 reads CASSTPSDSPGNQPQHF. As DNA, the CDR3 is TGTGCCAGTAGTACCCCCTCAGACAGCCCCGGGAATCAGCCCCAGCATTTT.

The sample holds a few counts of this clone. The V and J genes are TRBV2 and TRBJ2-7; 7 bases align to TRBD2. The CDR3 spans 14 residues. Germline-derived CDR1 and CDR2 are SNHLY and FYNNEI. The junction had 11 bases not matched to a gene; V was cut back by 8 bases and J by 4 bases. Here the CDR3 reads CASQERDGRYEQYF. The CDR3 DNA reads TGTGCCAGCCAGGAGCGGGACGGCCGGTACGAGCAGTACTTC.

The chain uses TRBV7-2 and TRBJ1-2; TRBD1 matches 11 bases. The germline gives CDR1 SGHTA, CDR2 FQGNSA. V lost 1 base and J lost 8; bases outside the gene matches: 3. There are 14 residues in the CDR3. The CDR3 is CASSLGTGGYGYTF. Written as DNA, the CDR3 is TGTGCCAGCAGCTTAGGGACAGGGGGCTACGGCTACACCTTC.

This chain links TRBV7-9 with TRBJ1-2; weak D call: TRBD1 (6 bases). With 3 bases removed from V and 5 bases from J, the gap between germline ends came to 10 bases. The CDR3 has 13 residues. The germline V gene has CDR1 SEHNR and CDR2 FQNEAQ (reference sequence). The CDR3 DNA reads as TGTGCCAGCAGCTTTCAACAGGGATATGGCTACACCTTC. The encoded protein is CASSFQQGYGYTF. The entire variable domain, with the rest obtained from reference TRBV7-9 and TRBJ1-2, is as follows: DTGVSQNPRHKITKRGQNVTFRCDPISEHNRLYWYRQTLGQGPEFLTYFQNEAQLEKSRLLSDRFSAERPKGSFSTLEIQRTEQGDSAMYLCASSFQQGYGYTFGSGTRLTVV.

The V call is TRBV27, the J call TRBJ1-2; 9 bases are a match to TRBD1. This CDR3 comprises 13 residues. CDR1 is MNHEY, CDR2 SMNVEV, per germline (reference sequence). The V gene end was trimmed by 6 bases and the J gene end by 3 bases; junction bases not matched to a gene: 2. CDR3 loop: CASSWTGDYGYTF. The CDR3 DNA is TGTGCCAGCAGCTGGACAGGGGACTATGGCTACACCTTC.